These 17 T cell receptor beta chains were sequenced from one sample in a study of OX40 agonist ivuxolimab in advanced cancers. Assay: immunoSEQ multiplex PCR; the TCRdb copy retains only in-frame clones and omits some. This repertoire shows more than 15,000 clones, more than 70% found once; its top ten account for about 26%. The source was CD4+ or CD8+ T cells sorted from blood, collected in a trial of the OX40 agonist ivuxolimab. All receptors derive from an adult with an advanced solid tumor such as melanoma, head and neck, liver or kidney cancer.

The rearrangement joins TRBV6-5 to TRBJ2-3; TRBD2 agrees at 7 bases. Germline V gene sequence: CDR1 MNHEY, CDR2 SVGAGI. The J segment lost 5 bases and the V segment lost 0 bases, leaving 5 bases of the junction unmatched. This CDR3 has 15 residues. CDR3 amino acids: CASSYSSGDGDTQYF. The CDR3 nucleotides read TGTGCCAGCAGTTACTCGAGCGGGGATGGAGATACGCAGTATTTT.

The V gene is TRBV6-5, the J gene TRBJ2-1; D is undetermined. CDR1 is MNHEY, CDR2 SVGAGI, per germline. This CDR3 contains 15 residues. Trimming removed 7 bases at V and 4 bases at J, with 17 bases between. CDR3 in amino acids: CASTPLGSQYNEQFF. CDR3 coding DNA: TGTGCCAGCACGCCCCTCGGGTCGCAATACAATGAGCAGTTCTTC.

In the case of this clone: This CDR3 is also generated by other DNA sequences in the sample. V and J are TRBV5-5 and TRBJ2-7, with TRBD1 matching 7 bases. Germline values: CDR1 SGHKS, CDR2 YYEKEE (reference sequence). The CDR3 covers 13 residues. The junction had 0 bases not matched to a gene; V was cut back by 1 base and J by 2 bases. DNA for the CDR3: TGTGCCAGCAGCTTGCAGGGGGCCTACGAGCAGTACTTC. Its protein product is CASSLQGAYEQYF.

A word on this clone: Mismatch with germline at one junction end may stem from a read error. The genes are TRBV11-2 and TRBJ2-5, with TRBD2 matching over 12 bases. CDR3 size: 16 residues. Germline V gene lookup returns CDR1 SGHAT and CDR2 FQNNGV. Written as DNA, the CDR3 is TGTGTCAGCAGACCTACTAGCGGGGGGCCCCAAGGGGCCCAGTACTTC. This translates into CVSRPTSGGPQGAQYF.

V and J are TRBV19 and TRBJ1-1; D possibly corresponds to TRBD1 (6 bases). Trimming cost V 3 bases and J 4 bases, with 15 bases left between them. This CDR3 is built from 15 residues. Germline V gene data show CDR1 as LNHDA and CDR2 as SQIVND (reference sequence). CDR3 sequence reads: CASSIGAGAGTEAFF. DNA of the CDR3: TGTGCCAGTAGTATCGGCGCGGGGGCGGGCACTGAAGCTTTCTTT.

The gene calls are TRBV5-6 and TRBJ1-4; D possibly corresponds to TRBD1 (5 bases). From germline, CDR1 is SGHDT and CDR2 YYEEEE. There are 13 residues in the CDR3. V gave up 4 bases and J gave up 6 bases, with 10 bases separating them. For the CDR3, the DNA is TGTGCCAGCAGCACCGGGGGGGATGAAAAACTGTTTTTT. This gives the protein CASSTGGDEKLFF.

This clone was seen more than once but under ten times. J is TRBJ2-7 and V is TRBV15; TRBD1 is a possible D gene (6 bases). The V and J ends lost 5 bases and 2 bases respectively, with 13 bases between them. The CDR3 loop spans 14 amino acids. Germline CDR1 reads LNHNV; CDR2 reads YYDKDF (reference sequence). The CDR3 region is CATSVRRGTYEQYF. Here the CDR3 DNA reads TGTGCCACCAGCGTACGCAGGGGAACCTACGAGCAGTACTTC.

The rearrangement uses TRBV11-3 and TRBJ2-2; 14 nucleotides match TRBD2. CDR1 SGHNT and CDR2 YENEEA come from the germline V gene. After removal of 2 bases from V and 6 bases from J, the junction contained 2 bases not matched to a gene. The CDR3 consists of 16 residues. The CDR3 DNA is TGTGCCAGCAGCTTACGACTAGCGGGAGGGGCCGGGGAGCTGTTTTTT. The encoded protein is CASSLRLAGGAGELFF.

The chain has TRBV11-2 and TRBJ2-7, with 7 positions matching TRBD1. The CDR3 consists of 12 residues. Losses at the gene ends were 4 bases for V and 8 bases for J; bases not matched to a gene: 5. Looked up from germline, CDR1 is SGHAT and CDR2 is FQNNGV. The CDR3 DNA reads TGTGCCAGCAGCTCCGGACAGGAGAAGCAGTACTTC. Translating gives CASSSGQEKQYF.

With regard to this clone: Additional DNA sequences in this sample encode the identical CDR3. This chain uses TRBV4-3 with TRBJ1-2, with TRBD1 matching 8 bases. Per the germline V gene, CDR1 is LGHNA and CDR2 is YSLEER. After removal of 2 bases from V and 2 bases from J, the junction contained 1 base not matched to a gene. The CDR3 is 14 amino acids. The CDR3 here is CASSQNRGNYGYTF. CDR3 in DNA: TGCGCCAGCAGCCAAAACAGGGGGAACTATGGCTACACCTTC.

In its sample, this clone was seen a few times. CDR3 residues: CASSKRTDFYGYTF. The CDR3 coding sequence is TGTGCCAGCTCAAAGAGGACGGATTTCTATGGCTACACCTTC. The rearrangement uses TRBV18 and TRBJ1-2; D call uncertain. Trimming cost V 5 bases and J 4 bases, with 14 bases left between them. CDR1 and CDR2 (germline): KGHSH, LQKENI. The CDR3 length is 14 residues.

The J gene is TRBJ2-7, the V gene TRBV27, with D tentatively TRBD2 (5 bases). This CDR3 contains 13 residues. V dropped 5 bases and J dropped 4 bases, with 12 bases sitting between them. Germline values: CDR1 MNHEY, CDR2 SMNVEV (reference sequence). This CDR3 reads CASSDRTQYEQYF. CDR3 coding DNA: TGTGCCAGCAGTGACCGGACTCAATACGAGCAGTACTTC.

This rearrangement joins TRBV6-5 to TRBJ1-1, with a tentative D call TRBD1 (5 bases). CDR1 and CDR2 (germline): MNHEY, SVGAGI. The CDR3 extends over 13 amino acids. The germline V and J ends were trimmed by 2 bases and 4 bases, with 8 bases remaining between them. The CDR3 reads CASSYGGTTEAFF. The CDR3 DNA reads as TGTGCCAGCAGTTACGGGGGAACCACTGAAGCTTTCTTT.

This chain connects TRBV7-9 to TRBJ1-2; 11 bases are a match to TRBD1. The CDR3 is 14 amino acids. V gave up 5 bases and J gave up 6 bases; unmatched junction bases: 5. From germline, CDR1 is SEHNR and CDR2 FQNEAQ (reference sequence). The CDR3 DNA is TGTGCCAGCAGCCCAGGACAGGGGGCGCATGGCTACACCTTC. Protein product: CASSPGQGAHGYTF.

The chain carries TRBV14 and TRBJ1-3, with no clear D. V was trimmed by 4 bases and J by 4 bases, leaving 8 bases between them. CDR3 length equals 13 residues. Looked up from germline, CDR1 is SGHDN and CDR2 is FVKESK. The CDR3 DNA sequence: TGTGCCAGCAGCCCCAACCAGGGAAACACCATATATTTT. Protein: CASSPNQGNTIYF.

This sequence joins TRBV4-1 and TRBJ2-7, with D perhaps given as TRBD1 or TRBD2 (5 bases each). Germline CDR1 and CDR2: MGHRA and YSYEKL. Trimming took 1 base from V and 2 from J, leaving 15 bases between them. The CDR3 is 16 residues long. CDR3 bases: TGCGCCAGCAGCCAAGTCTGGGACGGGAACGCCTACGAGCAGTACTTC. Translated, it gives CASSQVWDGNAYEQYF.

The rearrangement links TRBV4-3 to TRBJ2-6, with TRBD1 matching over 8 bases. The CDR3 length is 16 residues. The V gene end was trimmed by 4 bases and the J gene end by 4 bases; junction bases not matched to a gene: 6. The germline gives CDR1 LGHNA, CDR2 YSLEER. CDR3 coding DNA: TGCGCCAGCAGCCCCAGGGGGCGCGTAGGGGCCAACGTCCTGACTTTC. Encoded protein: CASSPRGRVGANVLTF.